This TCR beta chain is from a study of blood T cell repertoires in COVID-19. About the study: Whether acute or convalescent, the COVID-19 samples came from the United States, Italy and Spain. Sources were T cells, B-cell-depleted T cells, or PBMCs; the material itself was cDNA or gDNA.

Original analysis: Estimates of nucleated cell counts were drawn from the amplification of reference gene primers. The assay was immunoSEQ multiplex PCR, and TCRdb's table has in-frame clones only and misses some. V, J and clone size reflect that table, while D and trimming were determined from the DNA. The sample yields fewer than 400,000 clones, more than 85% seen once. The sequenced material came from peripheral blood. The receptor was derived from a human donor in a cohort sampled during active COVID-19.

CDR3 amino acids: CASSQGRTLVDTQYF. DNA of the CDR3: TGTGCCAGCAGCCAAGGACGTACCCTAGTGGATACGCAGTATTTT. The V call is TRBV3-1 (or the pseudogene TRBV3-2), the J call TRBJ2-3; D unresolved. Germline loops: CDR1 LGHDT, CDR2 YNNKEL (reference sequence). The CDR3 extends over 15 amino acids. The ends were cut back, 1 base at V and 6 bases at J, with 14 bases in the middle.